The clone carrying this T cell receptor beta chain was counted at least ten times. Its antigen is currently unknown. This sample is part of a study of T cells after yellow fever vaccination. Findings and limits, study-wide: Post-booster reappearance was seen for most primary-vaccination clones (around 97% CD4, around 89% CD8).

This CDR3 spans 15 amino acids. Germline-derived CDR1 and CDR2 are SGHAT and FQNNGV. V dropped 0 bases and J dropped 0 bases, with 6 bases sitting between them. TCR cDNA, made by 5'RACE template switching, carried an added universal primer site and UMIs. Each CDR3 protein is one row after TCRdb ran MiXCR on the 5' RACE reads. The profile shows 320,000 or so distinct CDR3 sequences, roughly 8.3% of them singletons. The rearrangement joins TRBV11-2 to TRBJ2-1; D call uncertain. Sequencing was performed on PBMCs, taken more than 35 days after the first yellow fever vaccination. The receptor was derived from a man between 18 and 29 years old who received the YFV17D yellow fever vaccine. The CDR3 reads CASSLEATSYNEQFF. CDR3 in DNA: TGTGCCAGCAGCTTAGAGGCAACCTCCTACAATGAGCAGTTCTTC.